These 25 T cell receptor beta chains came from one sample sequenced in a study of long-term antiretroviral therapy in people with HIV. A v3.0 immunoSEQ assay was performed at survey level. Libraries were prepared by immunoSEQ multiplex PCR; TCRdb keeps only in-frame clonotypes and omits some of them. The sample lists 25,000 to 30,000 clones; about 82% were seen once. Source: unsorted PBMCs, taken 0.8 years before starting antiretroviral therapy. All receptors derive from a man younger than 30 with HIV.

The rearrangement uses TRBV7-2 and TRBJ2-5; no firm D call. The V gene lost 4 bases and the J gene lost 3 bases, with 3 bases spanning the gap. The CDR3 is made up of 11 amino acids. Germline-derived CDR1 and CDR2 are SGHTA and FQGNSA. This CDR3 reads CASSSEETQYF. In nucleotides, the CDR3 is TGTGCCAGCAGCTCAGAAGAGACCCAGTACTTC. Complete variable domain (other parts from reference TRBV7-2 and TRBJ2-5): GAGVSQSPSNKVTEKGKDVELRCDPISGHTALYWYRQSLGQGLEFLIYFQGNSAPDKSGLPSDRFSAERTGGSVSTLTIQRTQQEDSAVYLCASSSEETQYFGPGTRLLVL.

The genes are TRBV7-2 and TRBJ1-2; D might be TRBD1 (5 bases). Trimming stripped 7 bases from V and 3 bases from J, with 12 bases between. Looked up from germline, CDR1 is SGHTA and CDR2 is FQGNSA. The CDR3 is 13 residues long. CDR3 in amino acids: CASTPGRHYGYTF. For the CDR3, the DNA is TGTGCCAGCACCCCAGGGCGGCACTATGGCTACACCTTC.

The chain is built from TRBV30 and TRBJ2-7, with 7 bases identical to TRBD1. Germline trimming cut 0 bases from V and 6 bases from J; bases unmatched to any gene: 11. The CDR3 consists of 15 residues. Germline CDR1 GTSNPN, CDR2 SVGIG (reference sequence). The CDR3 is CAWSVPGTVMREQYF. The DNA for the CDR3 is TGTGCCTGGAGTGTACCCGGGACAGTCATGCGCGAGCAGTACTTC.

This clone appeared once. The rearrangement links TRBV9 to TRBJ1-2; 8 bases line up with TRBD1. V trimming: 3 bases; J trimming: 2 bases; junction bases outside the gene matches: 3. Looked up from germline, CDR1 is SGDLS and CDR2 is YYNGEE. This CDR3 contains 14 residues. The CDR3 protein is CASSARQGNYGYTF. DNA of the CDR3: TGTGCCAGCAGCGCACGACAGGGGAACTATGGCTACACCTTC. The full variable domain, rest sourced from reference TRBV9 and TRBJ1-2, is DSGVTQTPKHLITATGQRVTLRCSPRSGDLSVYWYQQSLDQGLQFLIQYYNGEERAKGNILERFSAQQFPDLHSELNLSSLELGDSALYFCASSARQGNYGYTFGSGTRLTVV.

The chain couples TRBV6-6 to TRBJ1-3; perhaps TRBD1 as D (5 bases). The CDR3 totals 13 residues. CDR1 is MNHNY and CDR2 is SVGAGI in the germline V gene (reference sequence). V lost 0 bases and J lost 7, with 7 bases in between. Here the CDR3 DNA reads TGTGCCAGCAGTTACTCCAGGGCTAACACCATATATTTT. It yields the protein CASSYSRANTIYF.

The genes are TRBV15 and TRBJ2-3, with 8 bases lining up with TRBD2. This CDR3 region has 17 residues. Germline CDR1 reads LNHNV; CDR2 reads YYDKDF (reference sequence). V dropped 6 bases and J dropped 5; count of bases not matched to a gene: 16. CDR3 sequence: CATRPGTSNRRGDTQYF. The DNA of the CDR3 is TGTGCCACCAGACCCGGGACTAGTAATCGGAGGGGAGATACGCAGTATTTT.

To note about this clone: Because the CDR3 is missing its conserved closing phenylalanine or tryptophan, this is likely a read error. The DNA is omitted, as the CDR3 cannot be located on it reliably, and the CDR3 follows TCRdb's listing. The chain couples TRBV6-1 to TRBJ1-2; the table names TRBD1, a call not compared with the DNA. The CDR3 is 13 residues long, ends included. Germline V gene lookup returns CDR1 MNHNS and CDR2 SASEGT. This chain's CDR3 is CASSEFVGTQVLL.

The CDR3 loop is CASSWGQSMRTQYF. CDR3 nucleotide sequence: TGCGCCAGCAGCTGGGGGCAGTCGATGAGGACCCAGTACTTC. The V call is TRBV5-1, the J call TRBJ2-5, with D possibly matching TRBD1 (6 bases). V was cut by 3 bases and J by 7 bases, with 16 bases left in between. CDR3 size: 14 residues. Per the germline V gene, CDR1 is SGHRS and CDR2 is YFSETQ.

This clone showed up just a few times. V usage is TRBV7-2 and J usage is TRBJ2-7, with TRBD2 matching 11 bases. Germline-derived CDR1 and CDR2 are SGHTA and FQGNSA. Trimming cost V 3 bases and J 0 bases; bases outside gene matches: 1. CDR3 length equals 15 residues. CDR3 protein: CASSFSGRASYEQYF. CDR3 coding DNA: TGTGCCAGCAGCTTTAGCGGGAGGGCCTCCTACGAGCAGTACTTC.

DNA for the CDR3: TGTGCCAGTAGTTTCCCCATCTTGACGGAACAGCCCCAGCATTTT. The encoded protein is CASSFPILTEQPQHF. The rearrangement joins TRBV19 to TRBJ1-5; D uncertain. Trimming took 5 bases from V and 7 from J, leaving 18 bases between them. CDR1 and CDR2 (germline): LNHDA, SQIVND (reference sequence). This CDR3 is built from 15 residues.

This rearrangement joins TRBV13 to TRBJ2-3; 7 bases fit TRBD2. The CDR3 runs 17 residues. V was clipped by 0 bases and J by 3 bases; unmatched bases: 9. CDR1 is PRHDT, CDR2 FYEKMQ, per germline (reference sequence). Written as DNA, the CDR3 is TGTGCCAGCAGCTTAGGCAATCTACCGGGGGGAACAGATACGCAGTATTTT. Protein sequence: CASSLGNLPGGTDTQYF.

This clone was found once. The chain carries TRBV5-4 and TRBJ1-4, with 9 bases identical to TRBD1. Trimming took 4 bases from V and 5 from J; bases not matched to a gene: 9. Germline assignment: CDR1 SGHNT and CDR2 YYREEE (reference sequence). This CDR3 comprises 16 residues. The CDR3 reads CASSPYSGQGNEKLFF. The CDR3 nucleotides are TGTGCCAGCAGCCCCTACTCGGGACAGGGAAATGAAAAACTGTTTTTT.

This chain connects TRBV21-1 to TRBJ1-6. TRBV21-1 is given as a pseudogene. This CDR3 has 17 residues. CDR3: CASSFPCPLGRDSPLHF. The DNA of the CDR3 is TGTGCCAGCAGCTTCCCCTGCCCACTAGGGAGGGATTCACCCCTCCACTTT.

This chain uses TRBV5-1 with TRBJ2-5; tentative D call: TRBD1 (5 bases). The length of the CDR3 is 14 residues. Germline V CDR1 and CDR2: SGHRS, YFSETQ. V was clipped by 4 bases and J by 3 bases, with 13 bases between them. The CDR3 spells CASSNAGSKETQYF. As DNA, the CDR3 is TGCGCCAGCAGCAATGCAGGGTCTAAAGAGACCCAGTACTTC.

This clone showed up just once. The genes are TRBV10-3 and TRBJ2-1, with D perhaps TRBD1 (5 bases). Germline V gives CDR1 ENHRY, CDR2 SYGVKD. This CDR3 is 13 amino acids long. V was pared by 11 bases and J by 3 bases, with 14 bases between. The CDR3 bases are TGTGCCTCCAGACAGTCATACTACAATGAGCAGTTCTTC. Protein: CASRQSYYNEQFF.

The chain has TRBV13 and TRBJ2-5, with TRBD2 as a possible D gene (6 bases). This CDR3 region has 16 residues. Germline V gene sequence: CDR1 PRHDT, CDR2 FYEKMQ (reference sequence). The germline V and J ends were trimmed by 4 bases and 1 base, with 16 bases remaining between them. The CDR3 loop reads CASSWGEVAFQETQYF. The CDR3 DNA reads TGTGCCAGCAGCTGGGGGGAAGTGGCCTTCCAAGAGACCCAGTACTTC.

This chain uses TRBV7-9 with TRBJ2-5, with 12 bases identical to TRBD2. The J call is in doubt because the DNA end fits TRBJ2-7 better. This CDR3 spans 17 amino acids. CDR1 SEHNR and CDR2 FQNEAQ come from the germline V gene (reference sequence). The CDR3 region has the DNA TGTGCCAGCAGCTTAGGACTAGCGGGAGTTGTTACCTACGAGCAGTACTTC. Translating it yields CASSLGLAGVVTYEQYF.

In this sample, this clone turned up a few times. This same CDR3 is encoded by further DNA sequences in the sample. The V call is TRBV5-1, the J call TRBJ2-7, with 10 bases that match TRBD2. Trimming cost V 4 bases and J 1 base; bases outside gene matches: 2. Per germline, CDR1 SGHRS and CDR2 YFSETQ. This CDR3 has 14 amino acids. CDR3 nucleotide sequence: TGCGCCAGCAGCGTTAGCGGGGGGTCCTACGAGCAGTACTTC. Amino acid sequence: CASSVSGGSYEQYF.

J is TRBJ1-2 and V is TRBV6-5; 9 nucleotides align to TRBD1. V lost 0 bases and J lost 6; bases outside the gene matches: 5. CDR1 is MNHEY, CDR2 SVGAGI, per germline. The CDR3 covers 15 residues. The CDR3 DNA reads as TGTGCCAGCAGTTACTCCCATACAGGGGGCAATGGCTACACCTTC. Its protein product is CASSYSHTGGNGYTF.

This clone was recorded once. This rearrangement joins TRBV4-3 to TRBJ1-2; 7 nucleotides agree with TRBD1. V shed 4 bases, J shed 2 bases, and the junction held 4 bases outside the gene matches. Germline V gene data show CDR1 as LGHNA and CDR2 as YSLEER. The CDR3 is 14 residues long. The CDR3: CASSPGTANYGYTF. CDR3 coding DNA: TGCGCCAGCAGCCCCGGGACAGCCAACTATGGCTACACCTTC.

The chain combines TRBV9 with TRBJ2-3, with 12 bases identical to TRBD2. With 4 bases clipped from V and 6 bases from J, the junction kept 12 bases outside the gene matches. The length of the CDR3 is 17 residues. Germline CDR1 SGDLS, CDR2 YYNGEE. The CDR3 reads CASSFTSGRRGSDTQYF. DNA for the CDR3: TGTGCCAGCAGCTTCACTAGCGGGAGGCGGGGTTCGGATACGCAGTATTTT.

The chain is built from TRBV28 and TRBJ1-2; possible D gene TRBD1, 5 bases. Trimming took off 3 bases at V and 2 bases at J, with 10 bases between the two ends. Germline lookup yields CDR1 MDHEN and CDR2 SYDVKM. The CDR3 consists of 14 residues. The CDR3 DNA reads TGTGCCAGCAGTTTCGGGCAGGGAAACTATGGCTACACCTTC. The encoded protein is CASSFGQGNYGYTF.

The chain employs TRBV30 and TRBJ1-2, with D tentatively TRBD1 (5 bases). The V gene's germline CDR1 is GTSNPN and CDR2 SVGIG (reference sequence). The CDR3 runs 14 residues. V lost 7 bases and J lost 2, with 17 bases in between. CDR3 residues: CALPPGPPNYGYTF. CDR3 DNA: TGTGCCTTACCGCCGGGACCCCCGAACTATGGCTACACCTTC.

The CDR3 sequence is CASSAQGRDSNQPQHF. The CDR3 DNA reads as TGTGCCAGCAGTGCACAGGGGAGGGATAGCAATCAGCCCCAGCATTTT. The chain has TRBV25-1 and TRBJ1-5, with 7 bases identical to TRBD1. The CDR3 totals 16 residues. The germline gives CDR1 MGHDK, CDR2 SYGVNS. The ends lost 4 bases at V and 0 bases at J; junction bases unmatched: 6.

The CDR3 DNA reads TGTGCCAGTAGTCCCTTGGGAACTCAGAACACTGAAGCTTTCTTT. This codes for CASSPLGTQNTEAFF. The V and J genes are TRBV19 and TRBJ1-1, with no clear D. The CDR3 sequence is 15 residues long. V lost 5 bases to trimming and J lost 1 base, with 14 bases between them. Germline V gene lookup returns CDR1 LNHDA and CDR2 SQIVND (reference sequence).